This TCR beta chain was found in a study of a mutant IDH1 vaccine in newly diagnosed glioma. Study-level background: Visit V12 was conducted at week 35 as the safety follow-up. Visit V13 came later, at week 47.

The CDR3 runs to 17 residues. Germline loops: CDR1 MDHEN, CDR2 SYDVKM. Trimming took 3 bases from V and 6 from J; bases not matched to a gene: 13. Concerning this clone: What it binds is unknown.

Study-wide results and limits: Apparently unrelated to pseudoprogression were changes in the top peripheral T cell clonotypes.

The sample's time point: week 35, safety follow-up. The investigators gave 300 ug of mutant IDH1 20-mer peptide in each vaccine dose, together with topical imiquimod. Produced via immunoSEQ multiplex PCR; TCRdb's table is partial and in-frame only. The table has over 65,000 clones, about four fifths seen once. Material: PBMCs, obtained from a glioma patient whose treatment included an IDH1 peptide vaccine. V is TRBV28 and J is TRBJ1-5; 8 nucleotides line up with TRBD1. This receptor was taken from a man between 18 and 35 years old with glioma. The CDR3 coding sequence is TGTGCCAGCAGTTTTTCCCTGGGCAGGGGGCTGTTTCAGCCCCAGCATTTT. This codes for CASSFSLGRGLFQPQHF.